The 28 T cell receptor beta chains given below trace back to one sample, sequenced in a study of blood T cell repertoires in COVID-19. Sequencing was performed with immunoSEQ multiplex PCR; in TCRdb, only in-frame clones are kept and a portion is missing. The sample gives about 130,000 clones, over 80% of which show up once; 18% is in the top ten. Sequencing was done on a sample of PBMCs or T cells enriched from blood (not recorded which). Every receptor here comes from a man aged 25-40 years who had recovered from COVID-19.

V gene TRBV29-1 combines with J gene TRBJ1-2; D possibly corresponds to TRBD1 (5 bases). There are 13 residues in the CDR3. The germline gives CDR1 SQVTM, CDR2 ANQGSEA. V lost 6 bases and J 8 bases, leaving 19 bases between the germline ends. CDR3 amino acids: CSVRSTAGGGYTF. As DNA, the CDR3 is TGCAGCGTACGCTCGACAGCCGGAGGGGGCTACACCTTC.

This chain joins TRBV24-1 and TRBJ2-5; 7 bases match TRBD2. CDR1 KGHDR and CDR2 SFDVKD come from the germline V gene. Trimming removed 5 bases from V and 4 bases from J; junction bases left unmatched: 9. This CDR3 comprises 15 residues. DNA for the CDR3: TGTGCCACCAGTGCCTGGGAGGGAGGGACAGAGACCCAGTACTTC. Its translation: CATSAWEGGTETQYF.

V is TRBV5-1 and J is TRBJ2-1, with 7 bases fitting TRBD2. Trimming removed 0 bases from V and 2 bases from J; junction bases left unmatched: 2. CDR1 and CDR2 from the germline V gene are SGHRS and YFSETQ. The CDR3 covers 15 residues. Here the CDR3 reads CASSLGAGTYNEQFF. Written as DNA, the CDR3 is TGCGCCAGCAGCTTGGGAGCGGGGACCTACAATGAGCAGTTCTTC.

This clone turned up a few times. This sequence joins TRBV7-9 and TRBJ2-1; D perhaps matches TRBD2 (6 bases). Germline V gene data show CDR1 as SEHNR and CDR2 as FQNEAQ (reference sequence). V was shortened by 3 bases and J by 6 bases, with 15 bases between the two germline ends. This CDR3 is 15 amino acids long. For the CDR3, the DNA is TGTGCCAGCAGCTTCGAAAGGGAGGCCCTCAATGAGCAGTTCTTC. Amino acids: CASSFEREALNEQFF.

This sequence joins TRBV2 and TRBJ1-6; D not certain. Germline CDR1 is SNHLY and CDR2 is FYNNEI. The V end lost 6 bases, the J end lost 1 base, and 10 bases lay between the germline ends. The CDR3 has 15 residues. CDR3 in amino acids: CASSASRSYNSPLHF. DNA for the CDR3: TGTGCCAGCAGCGCTTCTAGGTCCTATAATTCACCCCTCCACTTT.

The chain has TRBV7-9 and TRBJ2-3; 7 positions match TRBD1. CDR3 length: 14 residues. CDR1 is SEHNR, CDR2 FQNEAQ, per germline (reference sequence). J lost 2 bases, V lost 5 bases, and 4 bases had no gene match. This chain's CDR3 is CASSEGQNTDTQYF. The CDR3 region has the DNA TGTGCCAGCAGCGAGGGACAGAACACAGATACGCAGTATTTT.

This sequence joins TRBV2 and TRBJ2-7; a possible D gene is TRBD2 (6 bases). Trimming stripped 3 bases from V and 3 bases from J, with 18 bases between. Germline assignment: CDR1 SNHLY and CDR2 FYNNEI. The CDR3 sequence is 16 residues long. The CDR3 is CASSEGFSGPDYEQYF. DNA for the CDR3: TGTGCCAGCAGTGAGGGGTTTAGCGGACCTGACTACGAGCAGTACTTC.

The CDR3 protein is CASRRQANTEAFF. The CDR3 coding sequence is TGTGCCAGTAGGCGACAGGCGAACACTGAAGCTTTCTTT. The chain employs TRBV19 and TRBJ1-1; perhaps TRBD1 as D (6 bases). Germline-derived CDR1 and CDR2 are LNHDA and SQIVND (reference sequence). V was pared by 6 bases and J by 1 base, with 9 bases between. This CDR3 has 13 amino acids.

CDR3 sequence: CASSLGDRGVDEQFF. DNA of the CDR3: TGTGCCAGCAGCTTAGGGGACAGGGGGGTTGATGAGCAGTTCTTC. The chain employs TRBV13 and TRBJ2-1; TRBD1 agrees at 10 bases. The CDR3 has 15 amino acids. The germline CDR1 and CDR2 sequences are PRHDT and FYEKMQ (reference sequence). The junction had 4 bases not matched to a gene; V was cut back by 0 bases and J by 8 bases.

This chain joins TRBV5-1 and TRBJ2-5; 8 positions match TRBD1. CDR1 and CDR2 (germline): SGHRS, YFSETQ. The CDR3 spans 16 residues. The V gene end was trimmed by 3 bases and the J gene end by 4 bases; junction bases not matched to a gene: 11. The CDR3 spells CASSSPGQGIGETQYF. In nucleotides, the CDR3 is TGCGCCAGCAGCTCCCCCGGACAGGGAATAGGAGAGACCCAGTACTTC.

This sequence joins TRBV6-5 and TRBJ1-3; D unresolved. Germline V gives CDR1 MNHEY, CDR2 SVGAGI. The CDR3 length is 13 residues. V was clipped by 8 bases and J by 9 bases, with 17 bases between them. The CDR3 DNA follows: TGTGCCAGCGCCGACCCCGTCAGCGGCACCATATATTTT. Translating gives CASADPVSGTIYF.

The CDR3 here is CASSLITGTGANVLTF. CDR3 nucleotide sequence: TGTGCCAGCAGTTTAATAACAGGGACAGGGGCCAACGTCCTGACTTTC. The gene calls are TRBV27 and TRBJ2-6, with D perhaps matching TRBD1 (6 bases). V was clipped by 2 bases and J by 4 bases, with 12 bases between them. This CDR3 comprises 16 residues. The germline gives CDR1 MNHEY, CDR2 SMNVEV (reference sequence).

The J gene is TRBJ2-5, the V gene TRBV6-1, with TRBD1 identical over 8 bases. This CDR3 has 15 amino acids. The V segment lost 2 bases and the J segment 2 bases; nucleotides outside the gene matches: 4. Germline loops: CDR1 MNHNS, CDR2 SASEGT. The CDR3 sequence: CASSEMGQAQETQYF. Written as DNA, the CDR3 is TGTGCCAGCAGTGAAATGGGACAGGCTCAAGAGACCCAGTACTTC.

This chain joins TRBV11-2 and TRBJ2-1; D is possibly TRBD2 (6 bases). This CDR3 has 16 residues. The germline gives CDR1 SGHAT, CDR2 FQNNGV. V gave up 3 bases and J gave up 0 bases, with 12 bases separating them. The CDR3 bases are TGTGCCAGCAGCTTCCGAGCGGACTACTCCTACAATGAGCAGTTCTTC. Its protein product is CASSFRADYSYNEQFF.

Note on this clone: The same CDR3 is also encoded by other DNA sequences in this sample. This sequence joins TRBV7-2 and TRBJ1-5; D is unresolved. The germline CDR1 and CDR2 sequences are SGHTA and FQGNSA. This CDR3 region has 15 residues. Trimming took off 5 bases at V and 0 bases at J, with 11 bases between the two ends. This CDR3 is CASSPRAGSNQPQHF. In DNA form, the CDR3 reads TGTGCCAGCAGCCCTAGGGCGGGTAGCAATCAGCCCCAGCATTTT. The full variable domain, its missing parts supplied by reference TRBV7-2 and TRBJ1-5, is GAGVSQSPSNKVTEKGKDVELRCDPISGHTALYWYRQSLGQGLEFLIYFQGNSAPDKSGLPSDRFSAERTGGSVSTLTIQRTQQEDSAVYLCASSPRAGSNQPQHFGDGTRLSIL.

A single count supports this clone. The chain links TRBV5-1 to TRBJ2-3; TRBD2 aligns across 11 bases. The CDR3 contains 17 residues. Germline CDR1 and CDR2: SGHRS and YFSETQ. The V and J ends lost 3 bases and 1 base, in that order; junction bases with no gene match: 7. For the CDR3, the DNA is TGCGCCAGCAGCTCCCCATTGACTAGCGGGGGCACAGATACGCAGTATTTT. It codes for CASSSPLTSGGTDTQYF.

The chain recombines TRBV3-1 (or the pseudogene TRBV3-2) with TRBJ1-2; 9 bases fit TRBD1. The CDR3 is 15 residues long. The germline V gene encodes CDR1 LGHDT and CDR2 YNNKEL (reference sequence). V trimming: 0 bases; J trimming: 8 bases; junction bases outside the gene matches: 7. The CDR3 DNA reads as TGTGCCAGCAGCCAAGATTTGGGACAGGGTGGCGGCTACACCTTC. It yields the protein CASSQDLGQGGGYTF.

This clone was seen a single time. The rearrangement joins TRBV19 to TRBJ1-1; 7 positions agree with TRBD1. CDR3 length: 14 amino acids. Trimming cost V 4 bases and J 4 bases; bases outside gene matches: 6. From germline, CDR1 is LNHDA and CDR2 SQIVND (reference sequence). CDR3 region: CASSKAGGSTEAFF. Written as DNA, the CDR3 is TGTGCCAGTAGTAAGGCAGGGGGTAGCACTGAAGCTTTCTTT.

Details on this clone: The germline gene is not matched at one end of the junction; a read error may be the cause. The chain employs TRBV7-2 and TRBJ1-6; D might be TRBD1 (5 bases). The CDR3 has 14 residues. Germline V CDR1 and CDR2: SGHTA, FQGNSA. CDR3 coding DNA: TGTGCCAGTAGCTTAGCGATGATTGGGGCCTCCCTCCACTTT. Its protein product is CASSLAMIGASLHF.

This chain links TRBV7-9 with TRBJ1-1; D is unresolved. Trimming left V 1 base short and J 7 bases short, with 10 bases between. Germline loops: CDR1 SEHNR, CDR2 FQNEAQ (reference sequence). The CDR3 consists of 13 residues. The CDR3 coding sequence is TGTGCCAGCAGCTTAGATGCGCGTCTTGAAGCTTTCTTT. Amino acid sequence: CASSLDARLEAFF.

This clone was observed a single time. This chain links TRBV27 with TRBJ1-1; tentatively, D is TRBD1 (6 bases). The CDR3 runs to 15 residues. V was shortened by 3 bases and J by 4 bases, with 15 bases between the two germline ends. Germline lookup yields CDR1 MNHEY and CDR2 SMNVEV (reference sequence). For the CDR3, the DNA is TGTGCCAGCAGTTTGGGGGCTTTATGGGGCACTGAAGCTTTCTTT. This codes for CASSLGALWGTEAFF.

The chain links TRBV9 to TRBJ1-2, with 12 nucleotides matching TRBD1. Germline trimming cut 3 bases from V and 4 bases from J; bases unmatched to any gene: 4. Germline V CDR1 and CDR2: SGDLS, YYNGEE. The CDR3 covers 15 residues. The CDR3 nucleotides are TGTGCCAGCAGCGCTGGGACAGGGGGCGTCTATGGCTACACCTTC. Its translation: CASSAGTGGVYGYTF. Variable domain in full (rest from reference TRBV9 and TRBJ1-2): DSGVTQTPKHLITATGQRVTLRCSPRSGDLSVYWYQQSLDQGLQFLIQYYNGEERAKGNILERFSAQQFPDLHSELNLSSLELGDSALYFCASSAGTGGVYGYTFGSGTRLTVV.

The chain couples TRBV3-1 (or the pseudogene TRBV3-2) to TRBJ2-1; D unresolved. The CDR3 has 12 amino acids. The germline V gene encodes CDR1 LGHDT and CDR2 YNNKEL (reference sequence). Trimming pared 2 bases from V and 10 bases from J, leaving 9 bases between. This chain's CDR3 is CASSQITEEQFF. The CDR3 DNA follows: TGTGCCAGCAGCCAAATTACAGAGGAGCAGTTCTTC.

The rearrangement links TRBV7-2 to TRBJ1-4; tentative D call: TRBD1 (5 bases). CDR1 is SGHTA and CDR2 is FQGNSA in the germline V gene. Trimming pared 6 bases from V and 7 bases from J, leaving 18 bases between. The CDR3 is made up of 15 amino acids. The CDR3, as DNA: TGTGCCAGCAGTCCGAGCGGGGGGGAAGGTGAAAAACTGTTTTTT. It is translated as CASSPSGGEGEKLFF. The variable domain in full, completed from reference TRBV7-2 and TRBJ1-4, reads GAGVSQSPSNKVTEKGKDVELRCDPISGHTALYWYRQSLGQGLEFLIYFQGNSAPDKSGLPSDRFSAERTGGSVSTLTIQRTQQEDSAVYLCASSPSGGEGEKLFFGSGTQLSVL.

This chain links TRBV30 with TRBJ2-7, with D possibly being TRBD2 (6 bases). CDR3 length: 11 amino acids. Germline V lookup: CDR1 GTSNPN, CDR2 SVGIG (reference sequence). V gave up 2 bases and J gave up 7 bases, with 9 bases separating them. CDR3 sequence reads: CAWSREREQYF. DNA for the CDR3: TGTGCCTGGAGTCGGGAGAGGGAGCAGTACTTC.

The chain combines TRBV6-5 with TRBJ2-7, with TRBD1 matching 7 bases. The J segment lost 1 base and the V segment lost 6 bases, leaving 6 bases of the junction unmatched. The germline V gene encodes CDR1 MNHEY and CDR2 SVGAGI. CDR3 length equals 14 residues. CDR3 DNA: TGTGCCAGCAGCCCGGGACAGATATCCTACGAGCAGTACTTC. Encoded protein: CASSPGQISYEQYF.

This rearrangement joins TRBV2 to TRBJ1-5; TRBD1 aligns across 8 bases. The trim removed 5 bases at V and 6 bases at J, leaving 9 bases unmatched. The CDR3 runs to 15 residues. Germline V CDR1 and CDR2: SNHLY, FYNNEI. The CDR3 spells CASSLGQGYGQPQHF. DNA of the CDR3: TGTGCCAGCAGTTTAGGACAGGGATACGGTCAGCCCCAGCATTTT. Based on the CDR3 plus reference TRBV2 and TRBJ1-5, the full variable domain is EPEVTQTPSHQVTQMGQEVILRCVPISNHLYFYWYRQILGQKVEFLVSFYNNEISEKSEIFDDQFSVERPDGSNFTLKIRSTKLEDSAMYFCASSLGQGYGQPQHFGDGTRLSIL.

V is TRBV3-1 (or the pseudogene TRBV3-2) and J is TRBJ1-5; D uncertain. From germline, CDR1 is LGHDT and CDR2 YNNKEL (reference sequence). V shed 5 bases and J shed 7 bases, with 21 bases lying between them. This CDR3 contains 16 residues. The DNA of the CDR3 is TGTGCCAGCAGCGCCGGGGATTACAGCGGCGGGCAGCCCCAGCATTTT. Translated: CASSAGDYSGGQPQHF.